A selection of T cell receptor beta chains follows, all from one sample in a study of control samples from healthy donors and cancer patients. Only in-frame clones appear in the TCRdb table, and some are missing; sequencing was by immunoSEQ multiplex PCR. This table holds 85,000 to 120,000 clones, under 95% found once. Sequenced input: blood. These receptors originate from a woman under 30 in good health. CDR3s include the opening cysteine and the closing phenylalanine or tryptophan. D genes are given only for firm matches. Clone size is stated in some rows and not others, as once, few, many or a class when expanded.

>NA|TRBJ1-6|NA|TRBV19
CASSPGLINSPLHF
TGTGCCAGCTCACCGGGACTTATTAATTCACCCCTCCACTTT
>TRBD1|TRBJ1-1|NA|TRBV25-1
CANPRDRGTEAFF
TGTGCCAATCCACGGGACAGGGGGACTGAAGCTTTCTTT
>TRBD1|TRBJ1-6|once|TRBV6-6
CASSLTGGNSPLHF
TGTGCCAGCAGTCTAACAGGGGGTAATTCACCCCTCCACTTT
>NA|TRBJ1-1|NA|TRBV13
CASSSGGNTEAFF
TGTGCCAGCAGCTCGGGAGGGAACACTGAAGCTTTCTTT
>TRBD1|TRBJ1-6|NA|TRBV18
CASSPDRSSPLHF
TGTGCCAGCTCACCGGACAGGAGCTCACCCCTCCACTTT
>NA|TRBJ2-3|NA|TRBV5-4
CASSLAGESTDTQYF
TGTGCCAGCAGCTTGGCCGGGGAGAGCACAGATACGCAGTATTTT
>TRBD2|TRBJ2-2|NA|TRBV19
CASSIGLAGGPGTGELFF
TGTGCCAGTAGTATCGGGCTAGCGGGAGGGCCGGGGACCGGGGAGCTGTTTTTT
>NA|TRBJ2-1|NA|TRBV5-8
CASSLSWDPKGYNEQFF
TGTGCCAGCAGCTTGTCTTGGGACCCCAAGGGCTACAATGAGCAGTTCTTC
>NA|TRBJ1-2|NA|TRBV18
CASSPGPLGYTF
TGTGCCAGCTCACCAGGGCCCCTAGGCTACACCTTC
>NA|TRBJ2-6|NA|TRBV6-2/TRBV6-3
CASSYPTDRPGSGANVLTF
TGTGCCAGCAGTTACCCCACCGACAGGCCAGGTTCTGGGGCCAACGTCCTGACTTTC
>NA|TRBJ2-1|NA|TRBV4-3
CASSQEVLGDEQFF
TGCGCCAGCAGCCAAGAAGTTCTCGGGGATGAGCAGTTCTTC
>NA|TRBJ1-5|NA|TRBV18
CASSPPTGGARSQPQHF
TGTGCCAGCTCACCACCGACCGGGGGGGCACGAAGTCAGCCCCAGCATTTT
>NA|TRBJ1-1|NA|TRBV6-5
CASSYSRGGPTEAFF
TGTGCCAGCAGTTACTCGCGGGGGGGGCCCACTGAAGCTTTCTTT
>NA|TRBJ1-2|NA|TRBV25-1
CASSDGPLTVYGYTF
TGTGCCAGCAGTGACGGCCCCCTGACAGTCTATGGCTACACCTTC
>NA|TRBJ1-2|NA|TRBV29-1
CSVEDPYYGYTF
TGCAGCGTTGAAGACCCTTACTATGGCTACACCTTC
>TRBD2|TRBJ2-7|NA|TRBV19
CASSHSGSYEQYF
TGTGCCAGTAGTCATAGCGGGAGCTACGAGCAGTACTTC
>TRBD1|TRBJ1-2|NA|TRBV19
CASSIAQGLSYGYTF
TGTGCCAGTAGTATAGCACAGGGGCTTTCATATGGCTACACCTTC
>NA|TRBJ2-3|NA|TRBV18
CASSPDSRTDTQYF
TGTGCCAGCTCACCGGACAGTCGCACAGATACGCAGTATTTT
>TRBD1|TRBJ2-3|NA|TRBV19
CASSTGQGYGDTQYF
TGTGCCAGTAGTACGGGACAGGGATACGGGGATACGCAGTATTTT
>NA|TRBJ1-5|NA|TRBV3-1/TRBV3-2
CAGSQETGVNQPQHF
TGTGCCGGCAGCCAAGAAACGGGGGTCAATCAGCCCCAGCATTTT
>NA|TRBJ1-1|NA|TRBV7-9
CASSPNRGNTEAFF
TGTGCCAGCAGCCCAAACCGGGGGAACACTGAAGCTTTCTTT
>NA|TRBJ2-1|NA|TRBV18
CASSRSGLDHYNEQFF
TGTGCCAGCTCACGCTCGGGGCTGGACCACTACAATGAGCAGTTCTTC
>NA|TRBJ1-1|NA|TRBV14
CASSQGSYTEAFF
TGTGCCAGCAGCCAAGGGAGTTACACTGAAGCTTTCTTT
>NA|TRBJ1-4|NA|TRBV2
CASSRSPTGMGKLFF
TGTGCCAGCAGCCGTTCTCCAACAGGGATGGGAAAACTGTTTTTT
>NA|TRBJ1-6|NA|TRBV5-5
CASRITGDPLHF
TGTGCCAGCAGGATAACCGGGGATCCCCTCCACTTT
>NA|TRBJ1-5|few|TRBV4-1
CASSQEEGSNQPQHF
TGCGCCAGCAGCCAAGAAGAGGGCAGCAATCAGCCCCAGCATTTT
>NA|TRBJ2-7|NA|TRBV27
CASSLSLSLYEQYF
TGTGCCAGCAGTTTATCGTTAAGTCTCTACGAGCAGTACTTC
>NA|TRBJ1-1|NA|TRBV27
CASSLGTPNTEAFF
TGTGCCAGCAGTTTAGGGACACCGAACACTGAAGCTTTCTTT
>NA|TRBJ1-4|once|TRBV6-5
CASSLRGWTNEKLFF
TGTGCCAGCAGCCTGAGGGGATGGACTAATGAAAAACTGTTTTTT
>NA|TRBJ1-1|NA|TRBV11-2
CASSSPGRRGNTEAFF
TGTGCCAGCAGCTCCCCGGGACGCCGGGGGAACACTGAAGCTTTCTTT
>NA|TRBJ1-5|NA|TRBV7-9
CASSLGARGDNQPQHF
TGTGCCAGCAGCTTAGGGGCCAGGGGAGATAATCAGCCCCAGCATTTT
>TRBD1|TRBJ1-2|NA|TRBV7-9
CASSFSGTDYGYTF
TGTGCCAGCAGCTTCTCCGGGACAGATTATGGCTACACCTTC
>NA|TRBJ1-6|NA|TRBV7-8
CASSLAGAVPGGSPLHF
TGTGCCAGCAGCTTAGCGGGGGCGGTCCCGGGGGGTTCACCCCTCCACTTT
>NA|TRBJ1-2|NA|TRBV11-3
CASSGTLYGYTF
TGTGCCAGCAGCGGGACACTCTATGGCTACACCTTC
>TRBD1|TRBJ2-1|NA|TRBV30
CAWRRTGTGFYNEQFF
TGTGCCTGGAGACGGACCGGGACAGGGTTCTACAATGAGCAGTTCTTC
>TRBD2|TRBJ2-3|NA|TRBV6-2/TRBV6-3
CASSYPSGGTDTQYF
TGTGCCAGCAGTTACCCTAGCGGGGGCACAGATACGCAGTATTTT
>NA|TRBJ1-5|NA|TRBV27
CASSPGPRTLQPQHF
TGTGCCAGCAGTCCGGGACCCCGAACTCTACAGCCCCAGCATTTT
>NA|TRBJ1-2|NA|TRBV29-1
CSVTASYGYTF
TGCAGCGTCACAGCGTCCTATGGCTACACCTTC
>NA|TRBJ1-4|NA|TRBV19
CASSSIRLAEKLFF
TGTGCCAGTAGTAGTATCAGGCTAGCGGAAAAACTGTTTTTT
>NA|TRBJ2-5|NA|TRBV27
CASSPPSRAQYF
TGTGCCAGCAGCCCCCCATCGAGGGCCCAGTACTTC
>TRBD2|TRBJ2-5|NA|TRBV7-9
CASSVGTSGQETQYF
TGTGCCAGCAGCGTCGGGACTAGCGGCCAAGAGACCCAGTACTTC
>NA|TRBJ2-7|NA|TRBV4-1
CASSIQETYEQYF
TGCGCCAGCAGCATCCAGGAAACCTACGAGCAGTACTTC
>TRBD2|TRBJ2-1|NA|TRBV7-6
CASSLGPAGGNYNEQFF
TGTGCCAGCAGCTTAGGTCCCGCGGGGGGAAACTACAATGAGCAGTTCTTC
>NA|TRBJ2-2|NA|TRBV19
CASSIGEVSPPGELFF
TGTGCCAGTAGTATAGGGGAAGTCTCTCCCCCCGGGGAGCTGTTTTTT
>NA|TRBJ1-1|NA|TRBV5-1
CASSLFPGGGIMNTEAFF
TGCGCCAGCAGCTTGTTTCCTGGGGGAGGCATCATGAACACTGAAGCTTTCTTT
>TRBD1|TRBJ2-7|NA|TRBV5-5
CASSFTGAPMYEQYF
TGTGCCAGCAGCTTCACAGGGGCCCCTATGTACGAGCAGTACTTC